This paragraph covers one T cell receptor (delta chain) sequence. Its antigen is not identified. The V gene end was trimmed by 4 bases and the J gene end by 0 bases; junction bases not matched to a gene: 31. This CDR3 spans 25 amino acids. Germline V CDR1 and CDR2: TSWWSYY, QGS. RNA was extracted from the cells and then reverse transcribed. Multiplex PCR used pooled V-gene forward primers and a constant-region reverse primer to amplify CDR3s. TCRdb re-analyzed the multiplex PCR reads via CATT. The sample consists of roughly 55,000 delta-chain clones, 15% to 20% of them appearing once. This sample is drawn from a study of Vδ1+ human thymocytes. Study-level points and caveats: Thymic TRG and TRD repertoires appeared highly polyclonal, with Gaussian CDR3 length distributions. TRD repertoires were essentially private, unlike widely shared TRG clonotypes.

The V call is TRDV1, the J call TRDJ1; 11 bases are shared with TRDD3. The sequence was collected from a boy under two years old who had congenital heart surgery. Material: Vdelta1+ gamma-delta thymocytes from the thymus. Subset here: FACS-sorted CD3+ TCRalphabeta- TCRVdelta1+ TCRVdelta2- thymocytes. This chain's CDR3 is CALGGEALPTPHWGIRFRYTDKLIF. In DNA form, the CDR3 reads TGTGCTCTTGGGGGAGAAGCCCTTCCTACCCCCCACTGGGGGATAAGATTTAGGTACACCGATAAACTCATCTTT.